This T cell receptor (beta chain) was identified in a study of T cell repertoires in cytomegalovirus infection. Overall study context: Public TCR beta signatures indicated both CMV infection and matching HLA type.

TCRdb recomputed calls from the reads with MiXCR, one row per CDR3 protein. The data contain around 530,000 distinct CDR3 sequences, about 15% of them seen just once; the ten biggest clones take up 20% to 30%. The table lists this clonotype with many counts. The target antigen is unknown. The CDR3 has 12 residues. V was clipped by 0 bases and J by 8 bases, with 11 bases between them. Germline V CDR1 and CDR2: GTSNPN, SVGIG (reference sequence). Findings of the study overall: Dominating the ex vivo response were HLA-C-restricted CMV-specific TCR beta clonotypes. Using cumulative public TCR beta family frequency, the authors identified those who carried CMV together with the relevant HLA.

The chain combines TRBV30 with TRBJ2-7; unclear D gene. Source material: CD8+ T cells from PBMCs. The receptor was derived from a human donor in good health (CMV status not recorded). Some clones in this sample may be carry-over from other donors' samples. Here the CDR3 DNA reads TGTGCCTGGAGTGTAAAGGGTCTAAAGCAGTACTTC. Translated, it gives CAWSVKGLKQYF.